This T cell receptor (beta chain) appears in the sequencing data of a study of cytomegalovirus exposure and HLA in healthy donors. The CDR3 sequence is 13 residues long. The germline gives CDR1 SGHAT, CDR2 FQNNGV. The ends were cut back, 5 bases at V and 3 bases at J, with 11 bases in the middle. Turning to this clone: The antigen is unknown.

PCR amplification relied on 60 Vbeta primers (plus 13 Jbeta primers). Produced via immunoSEQ multiplex PCR; TCRdb's table is partial and in-frame only. This table has some 200,000 clones, 70% to 85% appearing once. General study findings and limits: A previous analysis found most TCR beta V segments productive roughly 90% or roughly 30% of the time. Later analysis indicated greater clonal expansion among HLA-associated TCR beta chains than among equally common other chains.

The clonotype was recovered from a man in his fifties or sixties in good health and CMV-seronegative. The specimen was PBMCs. The chain uses TRBV11-2 and TRBJ2-7; D gene ambiguous. CDR3 amino acids: CASSHNPSYEQYF. CDR3 DNA: TGTGCCAGCAGCCACAACCCCAGCTACGAGCAGTACTTC.